The T cell receptor beta chain under discussion was sequenced for a study of T cell repertoires in cytomegalovirus infection. Background on the study: Selected CMV epitopes included recently identified HLA-C-restricted ones as well as well-studied HLA-B-restricted ones. CMV infection plus the matching HLA type was flagged by public TCR beta signatures.

Whole-study findings and limits: The study identified carriers of CMV plus the relevant HLA from cumulative public TCR beta family frequency. It was HLA-C-restricted CMV-specific TCR beta clonotypes that dominated the response ex vivo.

MiXCR, run by TCRdb on the reads, gives a single entry per CDR3 protein. Of about 57,000 distinct CDR3 sequences listed, over 20% are singletons. A remark on this clonotype: The antigen remains undetermined.

V was shortened by 1 base and J by 2 bases, with 20 bases between the two germline ends. Germline CDR1 and CDR2: SGHVS and FNYEAQ. The CDR3 sequence is 18 residues long. This chain uses TRBV7-6 with TRBJ1-1, with D perhaps matching TRBD1 (5 bases). This material consisted of CD8+ T cells from cultured PBMCs, taken from culture after CMV antigen stimulation. This clonotype was obtained from a human donor in good health (CMV status not recorded). Some clones in this sample may be carry-over from other donors' samples. In DNA form, the CDR3 reads TGTGCCAGCAGCTTAGTAAGGTTGGGGCCTCTTACTAACACTGAAGCTTTCTTT. It specifies CASSLVRLGPLTNTEAFF.